The 18 T cell receptor beta chains listed next were all sequenced from one sample in a study of cytomegalovirus exposure and HLA in healthy donors. The PCR employed 60 Vbeta primers together with 13 Jbeta primers. This table comes from immunoSEQ multiplex PCR, and its TCRdb copy is limited to in-frame clones, with some not included. The table lists 220,000 or so clones, 65% to 75% of them singletons, with less than 2% in the top ten. The sequencing input was PBMCs. The source is a woman in her 30s in good health and CMV-seronegative.

The rearrangement uses TRBV7-3 and TRBJ2-3; no clear D. V lost 5 bases to trimming and J lost 2 bases, with 20 bases between them. This CDR3 spans 17 amino acids. Germline V gene lookup returns CDR1 SGHTA and CDR2 FQGTGA. The CDR3 nucleotides read TGTGCCAGCAGCGCTCGGTCCGCCTCTCAAGTCACAGATACGCAGTATTTT. It is translated as CASSARSASQVTDTQYF.

The chain combines TRBV7-2 with TRBJ2-3; TRBD2 matches 7 bases. Losses at the gene ends were 5 bases for V and 9 bases for J; bases not matched to a gene: 11. Germline V lookup: CDR1 SGHTA, CDR2 FQGNSA. This CDR3 comprises 14 residues. In DNA, the CDR3 is TGTGCCAGCAGCCCTACCCCACGGGGAGGGACGCAGTATTTT. The encoded protein is CASSPTPRGGTQYF. Combining the CDR3 with reference TRBV7-2 and TRBJ2-3 gives the whole variable domain GAGVSQSPSNKVTEKGKDVELRCDPISGHTALYWYRQSLGQGLEFLIYFQGNSAPDKSGLPSDRFSAERTGGSVSTLTIQRTQQEDSAVYLCASSPTPRGGTQYFGPGTRLTVL.

The genes are TRBV5-1 and TRBJ2-3; 14 nucleotides line up with TRBD2. The CDR3 runs to 15 residues. Germline V gives CDR1 SGHRS, CDR2 YFSETQ. V lost 3 bases to trimming and J lost 6 bases; unmatched junction nucleotides: 3. The DNA of the CDR3 is TGCGCCAGCAGCTGGGGACTAGCGGGGGCTGATACGCAGTATTTT. This codes for CASSWGLAGADTQYF.

The V call is TRBV7-3, the J call TRBJ2-3; tentatively, D is TRBD2 (6 bases). This CDR3 has 16 amino acids. The V end was cut by 5 bases, the J end by 0 bases, with 15 bases between. Germline CDR1 is SGHTA and CDR2 is FQGTGA. The CDR3 nucleotides read TGTGCCAGCAGCGATAAGGCTAGCGCTAGCACAGATACGCAGTATTTT. Its protein is CASSDKASASTDTQYF.

V usage is TRBV7-8 and J usage is TRBJ2-5; 8 nucleotides line up with TRBD2. After removal of 5 bases from V and 6 bases from J, the junction contained 5 bases not matched to a gene. The germline V gene has CDR1 SGHVS and CDR2 FQNEAQ. The CDR3 length is 13 residues. CDR3 nucleotide sequence: TGTGCCAGCAGCCCGGGGGGGCGAAAGACCCAGTACTTC. Translated: CASSPGGRKTQYF.

This chain connects TRBV19 to TRBJ1-1; no reliable D call. The CDR3 length is 14 residues. V shed 7 bases and J shed 4 bases, with 16 bases lying between them. The V gene's germline CDR1 is LNHDA and CDR2 SQIVND (reference sequence). This CDR3 is CASTPGGEGTEAFF. The CDR3 DNA reads TGTGCCAGTACCCCCGGTGGAGAGGGCACTGAAGCTTTCTTT.

V is TRBV5-1 and J is TRBJ1-6; D perhaps matches TRBD1 (5 bases). This CDR3 spans 15 amino acids. V lost 1 base to trimming and J lost 5 bases, with 10 bases between them. Germline-derived CDR1 and CDR2 are SGHRS and YFSETQ. This CDR3 is CASSLQIRDNSPLHF. Written as DNA, the CDR3 is TGCGCCAGCAGCTTGCAGATCAGGGATAATTCACCCCTCCACTTT.

The V gene is TRBV13, the J gene TRBJ2-2, with 9 bases identical to TRBD1. This CDR3 region has 15 residues. The V gene's germline CDR1 is PRHDT and CDR2 FYEKMQ (reference sequence). Losses at the gene ends were 4 bases for V and 7 bases for J; bases not matched to a gene: 7. This CDR3 reads CASSSGTGRFGELFF. The CDR3 DNA is TGTGCCAGCAGCTCGGGGACAGGGAGATTCGGGGAGCTGTTTTTT. Supplemented by reference TRBV13 and TRBJ2-2, the full variable domain reads AAGVIQSPRHLIKEKRETATLKCYPIPRHDTVYWYQQGPGQDPQFLISFYEKMQSDKGSIPDRFSAQQFSDYHSELNMSSLELGDSALYFCASSSGTGRFGELFFGEGSRLTVL.

V and J are TRBV7-9 and TRBJ2-7; possibly TRBD2 for D (5 bases). CDR1 is SEHNR and CDR2 is FQNEAQ in the germline V gene (reference sequence). The CDR3 consists of 15 residues. The V and J ends lost 4 bases and 6 bases respectively, with 19 bases between them. This CDR3 reads CASSSIKEVAGEQYF. CDR3 coding DNA: TGTGCCAGCAGCTCGATTAAGGAGGTCGCAGGCGAGCAGTACTTC.

The chain is built from TRBV5-1 and TRBJ2-3; no clear D. Between the trimmed V and J ends, which lost 4 bases and 0 bases, there was a span of 6 bases. CDR1 SGHRS and CDR2 YFSETQ come from the germline V gene. The CDR3 is 13 amino acids. The CDR3 protein is CASSVRSTDTQYF. CDR3 DNA: TGCGCCAGCAGCGTTAGAAGCACAGATACGCAGTATTTT.

This clone was detected a few times. This chain connects TRBV2 to TRBJ1-4; TRBD1 is a possible D gene (6 bases). Germline V CDR1 and CDR2: SNHLY, FYNNEI. The length of the CDR3 is 12 residues. The V and J ends lost 9 bases and 8 bases respectively, with 13 bases between them. The DNA of the CDR3 is TGTGCCAGTAACAGGGAGTTGGAAAAACTGTTTTTT. This codes for CASNRELEKLFF.

The chain joins TRBV5-1 to TRBJ1-3, with D perhaps matching TRBD1 (5 bases). Germline V gene data show CDR1 as SGHRS and CDR2 as YFSETQ. The CDR3 is made up of 15 amino acids. V gave up 3 bases and J gave up 0 bases, with 10 bases separating them. This CDR3 is CASSSQGNSGNTIYF. For the CDR3, the DNA is TGCGCCAGCAGCTCCCAGGGTAACTCTGGAAACACCATATATTTT.

CDR3 sequence reads: CASSPINTEAFF. The CDR3 nucleotides are TGTGCCAGCAGTCCTATCAATACTGAAGCTTTCTTT. The rearrangement links TRBV28 to TRBJ1-1; no definite D call. Germline CDR1 is MDHEN and CDR2 is SYDVKM. This CDR3 comprises 12 residues. V was pared by 5 bases and J by 5 bases, with 9 bases between. The entire variable domain, with the rest obtained from reference TRBV28 and TRBJ1-1, is as follows: DVKVTQSSRYLVKRTGEKVFLECVQDMDHENMFWYRQDPGLGLRLIYFSYDVKMKEKGDIPEGYSVSREKKERFSLILESASTNQTSMYLCASSPINTEAFFGQGTRLTVV.

Only a few counts were recorded for this clone. The chain uses TRBV7-8 and TRBJ1-5, with a tentative D call TRBD1 (6 bases). The CDR3 is made up of 16 amino acids. Trimming cost V 5 bases and J 2 bases, with 16 bases left between them. The germline V gene has CDR1 SGHVS and CDR2 FQNEAQ. This CDR3 is CASSPRSWTGNQPQHF. The CDR3 nucleotides read TGTGCCAGCAGCCCCCGGTCGTGGACAGGCAATCAGCCCCAGCATTTT.

This chain uses TRBV4-1 with TRBJ2-5; 11 bases map to TRBD2. The CDR3 runs 17 residues. Losses at the gene ends were 4 bases for V and 0 bases for J; bases not matched to a gene: 7. CDR1 and CDR2 (germline): MGHRA, YSYEKL. CDR3 protein: CASSPGLAGPYQETQYF. The DNA for the CDR3 is TGCGCCAGCAGCCCCGGACTAGCGGGCCCATACCAAGAGACCCAGTACTTC.

The rearrangement links TRBV6-5 to TRBJ2-1; 10 bases agree with TRBD2. The CDR3 spans 14 residues. Germline trimming cut 4 bases from V and 9 bases from J; bases unmatched to any gene: 6. CDR1 is MNHEY and CDR2 is SVGAGI in the germline V gene. The chain's CDR3 is CASSSGLAFTEQFF. CDR3 nucleotide sequence: TGTGCCAGCAGTTCGGGACTAGCGTTCACTGAGCAGTTCTTC.

This chain connects TRBV7-9 to TRBJ1-2; 8 bases are shared with TRBD1. This CDR3 contains 15 residues. CDR1 SEHNR and CDR2 FQNEAQ come from the germline V gene (reference sequence). The trim removed 5 bases at V and 4 bases at J, leaving 9 bases unmatched. DNA of the CDR3: TGTGCCAGCAGCCCACCGGGACAGGCGAGCTATGGCTACACCTTC. This gives the protein CASSPPGQASYGYTF.

On this clone: A read error may account for a junction end that differs from germline. The J gene is TRBJ2-3, the V gene TRBV7-7, with a tentative D call TRBD1 (5 bases). Germline values: CDR1 SSHAT, CDR2 FNYEAQ (reference sequence). The CDR3 spans 14 residues. The CDR3 coding sequence is TGTGCTAGCAGCTTAGGGGATCCAGGGGATACGCAGTATTTT. Its protein is CASSLGDPGDTQYF.